This T cell receptor beta chain emerged from a study of lymphopenia after photon versus proton radiotherapy. This clone was detected only once. Its antigen is currently unknown. The CDR3 covers 15 residues. Germline lookup yields CDR1 MNHEY and CDR2 SMNVEV (reference sequence). The V and J ends lost 5 bases and 7 bases, in that order; junction bases with no gene match: 9. Overall study findings and caveats: Post-nadir diversity loss with photons came from oligoclonal expansion, particularly CD8+ Temra cells.

Data came from immunoSEQ multiplex PCR; TCRdb stores just in-frame clones and leaves some out. The sample records roughly 16,000 clones, 65% to 90% being singletons. The rearrangement joins TRBV27 to TRBJ1-2; TRBD1 aligns across 11 bases. The specimen comprised peripheral blood, sampled from a patient treated with proton-based radiotherapy. This sequence originates from a man in his 70s with pancreatic cancer. The CDR3 loop reads CASSAMDRGLAGYTF. CDR3 sequence (DNA): TGTGCCAGCAGTGCCATGGACAGGGGGCTTGCTGGCTACACCTTC.